The present entry profiles one TCR beta chain with its context. This entry comes from a study of blood T cell repertoires in COVID-19. Study in general: COVID-19 samples from acute and convalescent phases originated in the United States, Italy and Spain. Nucleic acid was either cDNA or gDNA, and it came from T cells, B-cell-depleted T cells, or PBMCs.

Germline CDR1 SGHTA, CDR2 FQGNSA. Trimming pared 5 bases from V and 19 bases from J, leaving 24 bases between. The CDR3 consists of 14 residues. Per the original methods: Scientists estimated how many nucleated cells there were by amplifying reference gene primers. This table comes from immunoSEQ multiplex PCR, and its TCRdb copy is limited to in-frame clones, with some not included. Clone size and the V and J calls come from that table; the DNA yielded D and trimming. This sample carries around 280,000 clones, around 92% of them seen once, and the ten largest clones take around 10%. Seattle patients were enrolled while actively infected and followed longitudinally.

The V call is TRBV7-2, the J call TRBJ1-6; D might be TRBD1 (6 bases). Sequencing input: peripheral blood. This TCR was recovered from a woman aged 25 to 39 with COVID-19, enrolled during active disease. Here the CDR3 reads CASSPQSRSRGFHF. The CDR3 nucleotides read TGTGCCAGCAGCCCCCAATCCCGGTCAAGGGGGTTTCACTTT.